The 11 T cell receptor beta chains below come from one sample, sequenced in a study of cytomegalovirus exposure and HLA in healthy donors. Researchers ran the PCR with 60 Vbeta and 13 Jbeta primers. Here immunoSEQ multiplex PCR was the method, and the copy in TCRdb shows in-frame clones only, minus some. The repertoire holds around 100,000 clones, around 77% seen once, with around 5.8% in the top ten. The material sequenced was PBMCs. All receptors come from a woman aged 25 to 39 in good health and CMV-seropositive.

The V call is TRBV18, the J call TRBJ2-3, with 14 bases lining up with TRBD2. V gave up 6 bases and J gave up 3 bases; unmatched junction bases: 8. The CDR3 sequence is 17 residues long. Germline CDR1 reads KGHSH; CDR2 reads LQKENI. This chain's CDR3 is CASSAGTSGSGTDTQYF. Written as DNA, the CDR3 is TGTGCCAGCTCGGCCGGGACTAGCGGGAGCGGGACAGATACGCAGTATTTT.

There are a few counts of this clone. The chain combines TRBV13 with TRBJ2-7, with TRBD2 matching over 14 bases. Per germline, CDR1 PRHDT and CDR2 FYEKMQ (reference sequence). V trimming: 4 bases; J trimming: 6 bases; junction bases outside the gene matches: 11. The CDR3 totals 17 residues. Here the CDR3 DNA reads TGTGCCAGCAGCTCGAGGACTAGCGGGGGGTTAGTAGGCGAGCAGTACTTC. It encodes CASSSRTSGGLVGEQYF.

The table lists this clone with a count of one. The V call is TRBV27, the J call TRBJ1-2; D not certain. V lost 6 bases and J 6 bases, leaving 20 bases between the germline ends. Germline loops: CDR1 MNHEY, CDR2 SMNVEV (reference sequence). The CDR3 spans 15 residues. CDR3 sequence (DNA): TGTGCCAGCAGCCCCTACGGAATTGTAGAGGATGGCTACACCTTC. As protein: CASSPYGIVEDGYTF.

V and J are TRBV28 and TRBJ1-2, with TRBD1 matching over 8 bases. The CDR3 runs to 15 residues. Unmatched junction bases numbered 9, after V lost 7 bases and J lost 2 bases. Germline values: CDR1 MDHEN, CDR2 SYDVKM. The CDR3 DNA reads as TGTGCCAGCAACATCGGGGGACAGGTAAACTATGGCTACACCTTC. Residues: CASNIGGQVNYGYTF.

Regarding this clone: At one end, the junction sequence differs from germline, possibly due to a read error. This rearrangement joins TRBV5-1 to TRBJ1-1, with 8 bases that match TRBD1. The CDR3 runs to 13 residues. The germline CDR1 and CDR2 sequences are SGHRS and YFSETQ. The CDR3 loop reads CASSRDSQGDRIF. In nucleotides, the CDR3 is TGCGCCAGCAGCCGGGACAGCCAAGGGGACAGGATCTTT.

This rearrangement joins TRBV5-1 to TRBJ2-2; TRBD2 matches 7 bases. The CDR3 spans 15 residues. The V segment lost 0 bases and the J segment 5 bases; nucleotides outside the gene matches: 4. Germline values: CDR1 SGHRS, CDR2 YFSETQ. CDR3 region: CASSLELAETGELFF. DNA for the CDR3: TGCGCCAGCAGCTTGGAGCTAGCGGAGACCGGGGAGCTGTTTTTT.

The chain uses TRBV7-2 and TRBJ2-7; 8 positions agree with TRBD1. The V gene's germline CDR1 is SGHTA and CDR2 FQGNSA. With 1 base clipped from V and 4 bases from J, the junction kept 15 bases outside the gene matches. The CDR3 extends over 18 amino acids. The CDR3 coding sequence is TGTGCCAGCAGCTTAGTAGTGGGGACAGGCTTCTCGCTATACGAGCAGTACTTC. This encodes CASSLVVGTGFSLYEQYF. The full variable domain, in which reference TRBV7-2 and TRBJ2-7 provide the parts outside the CDR3, is GAGVSQSPSNKVTEKGKDVELRCDPISGHTALYWYRQSLGQGLEFLIYFQGNSAPDKSGLPSDRFSAERTGGSVSTLTIQRTQQEDSAVYLCASSLVVGTGFSLYEQYFGPGTRLTVT.

The rearrangement uses TRBV5-1 and TRBJ1-1; 8 bases align to TRBD1. The CDR3 has 15 amino acids. With V trimmed by 4 bases and J by 1 base, 6 bases remained unmatched. Germline values: CDR1 SGHRS, CDR2 YFSETQ. For the CDR3, the DNA is TGCGCCAGCAGCACATGGACAGGGCCGAACACTGAAGCTTTCTTT. Translated, it gives CASSTWTGPNTEAFF.

This clone was observed a handful of times. J is TRBJ1-1 and V is TRBV18; 7 bases align to TRBD1. J gave up 3 bases and V 2 bases, and 3 bases lay outside the gene matches. CDR3 length: 14 residues. CDR1 is KGHSH and CDR2 is LQKENI in the germline V gene. For the CDR3, the DNA is TGTGCCAGCTCACCATCCCAGGGGGACACTGAAGCTTTCTTT. Its translation is CASSPSQGDTEAFF.

The chain links TRBV7-9 to TRBJ2-5; possibly TRBD1 for D (6 bases). Trimming took off 0 bases at V and 5 bases at J, with 16 bases between the two ends. Germline loops: CDR1 SEHNR, CDR2 FQNEAQ (reference sequence). This CDR3 is 16 amino acids long. The CDR3 DNA sequence: TGTGCCAGCAGCTTAGCGATAGTTACAGGGCTGGAGACCCAGTACTTC. It is translated as CASSLAIVTGLETQYF.

The gene calls are TRBV4-1 and TRBJ2-1; 10 bases are a match to TRBD2. V was clipped by 4 bases and J by 9 bases; unmatched bases: 9. The CDR3 is 15 amino acids. CDR1 is MGHRA and CDR2 is YSYEKL in the germline V gene. The CDR3 spells CASSRSSGSMSEQFF. The CDR3 DNA follows: TGCGCCAGCAGCCGATCTAGCGGGAGCATGAGTGAGCAGTTCTTC.